A single sample is the source of the 21 T cell receptor beta chains below, sequenced in a study of Graves' ophthalmopathy and Graves' hyperthyroidism. TCR beta CDR3 amplification used RNA transcripts. An opening RT-PCR round employed HTBI primers and preceded a second-round multiplex PCR. TCRdb re-called the multiplex PCR reads through MiXCR, storing one row per CDR3 protein. The data show hundreds of thousands of distinct CDR3 sequences, roughly 21% seen once. Sample: peripheral blood. All receptors come from a woman under 30 with stable Graves' hyperthyroidism.

This chain connects TRBV29-1 to TRBJ1-1; D ambiguous. The CDR3 covers 12 residues. CDR1 is SQVTM, CDR2 ANQGSEA, per germline. The V end was cut by 6 bases, the J end by 0 bases, with 8 bases between. The CDR3 protein is CSVSDMNTEAFF. CDR3 bases: TGCAGCGTGAGTGACATGAACACTGAAGCTTTCTTT.

This clonotype has ten or more counts. The chain couples TRBV20-1 to TRBJ2-5, with D perhaps assigned TRBD1 or TRBD2 (5 bases each). V dropped 1 base and J dropped 1 base, with 16 bases sitting between them. This CDR3 spans 16 amino acids. CDR1 is DFQATT, CDR2 SNEGSKA, per germline (reference sequence). CDR3 nucleotides: TGCAGTGCTAGAGTGTCCCAGGGAGATCCCCAAGAGACCCAGTACTTC. Amino acid sequence: CSARVSQGDPQETQYF.

V usage is TRBV6-1 and J usage is TRBJ1-5; 7 positions agree with TRBD1. The CDR3 covers 16 residues. J gave up 3 bases and V 6 bases, and 11 bases lay outside the gene matches. CDR1 and CDR2 from the germline V gene are MNHNS and SASEGT. As DNA, the CDR3 is TGTGCCAGCAGCGAATGGGGGACAGCCGTCAATCAGCCCCAGCATTTT. This gives the protein CASSEWGTAVNQPQHF.

This clonotype appeared many times. The chain joins TRBV5-1 to TRBJ2-5; a possible D gene is TRBD1 (6 bases). Trimming pared 0 bases from V and 2 bases from J, leaving 11 bases between. The CDR3 runs to 15 residues. Looked up from germline, CDR1 is SGHRS and CDR2 is YFSETQ. Here the CDR3 reads CASSLEGTTQETQYF. The CDR3 bases are TGCGCCAGCAGCTTGGAGGGGACAACGCAAGAGACCCAGTACTTC. The complete variable domain, with remaining parts taken from reference TRBV5-1 and TRBJ2-5, reads KAGVTQTPRYLIKTRGQQVTLSCSPISGHRSVSWYQQTPGQGLQFLFEYFSETQRNKGNFPGRFSGRQFSNSRSEMNVSTLELGDSALYLCASSLEGTTQETQYFGPGTRLLVL.

This clonotype was seen ten or more times. Written as DNA, the CDR3 is TGTGCCAGCAGCACCGGTTGGGGGACTAGCGGGTTGGCCCAGTACTTC. Its protein is CASSTGWGTSGLAQYF. The chain couples TRBV11-1 to TRBJ2-5; TRBD2 agrees at 12 bases. The CDR3 has 16 amino acids. J lost 9 bases, V lost 5 bases, and 13 bases had no gene match. Per germline, CDR1 SGHAT and CDR2 FQDESV (reference sequence).

This clonotype was recorded at least ten times. The chain has TRBV20-1 and TRBJ1-1; D is unclear. CDR3 length: 11 residues. Trimming removed 7 bases from V and 2 bases from J, with 8 bases in between. The germline CDR1 and CDR2 sequences are DFQATT and SNEGSKA (reference sequence). For the CDR3, the DNA is TGCAGTGAACGGATTAACACTGAAGCTTTCTTT. Translating gives CSERINTEAFF.

This clonotype was seen repeatedly, ten times or more. This chain joins TRBV6-5 and TRBJ1-5, with D unresolved. There are 13 residues in the CDR3. Deletions cut 7 bases from V and 4 bases from J, with 11 bases between. Germline V lookup: CDR1 MNHEY, CDR2 SVGAGI. This CDR3 reads CASKGGYNQPQHF. The CDR3 coding sequence is TGTGCCAGCAAGGGAGGGTATAATCAGCCCCAGCATTTT.

V and J are TRBV28 and TRBJ1-3; D may be TRBD1 (5 bases). V gave up 4 bases and J gave up 0 bases, with 7 bases separating them. Germline V gives CDR1 MDHEN, CDR2 SYDVKM. There are 14 residues in the CDR3. The CDR3: CASSWGSSGNTIYF. The CDR3 DNA is TGTGCCAGCAGTTGGGGGAGCTCTGGAAACACCATATATTTT. Looking up the rest from reference TRBV28 and TRBJ1-3 gives the full variable domain: DVKVTQSSRYLVKRTGEKVFLECVQDMDHENMFWYRQDPGLGLRLIYFSYDVKMKEKGDIPEGYSVSREKKERFSLILESASTNQTSMYLCASSWGSSGNTIYFGEGSWLTVV.

This chain uses TRBV11-2 with TRBJ2-7; D ambiguous. This CDR3 is 13 amino acids long. Looked up from germline, CDR1 is SGHAT and CDR2 is FQNNGV. Trimming cost V 1 base and J 5 bases, with 9 bases left between them. CDR3 in amino acids: CASSLVVQDEQYF. CDR3 in DNA: TGTGCCAGCAGCTTAGTTGTTCAGGACGAGCAGTACTTC.

The chain has TRBV18 and TRBJ2-2; tentatively, D is TRBD1 (6 bases). The CDR3 has 15 amino acids. V lost 3 bases, J lost 1 base, and 9 bases lay in between. Germline loops: CDR1 KGHSH, CDR2 LQKENI. CDR3 DNA: TGTGCCAGCTCACCGGGACACTGGAACACCGGGGAGCTGTTTTTT. This translates into CASSPGHWNTGELFF.

This clonotype came up many times. The chain combines TRBV6-1 with TRBJ1-6, with D possibly being TRBD1 (6 bases). The germline V gene encodes CDR1 MNHNS and CDR2 SASEGT. The CDR3 totals 16 residues. V lost 6 bases to trimming and J lost 11 bases, with 23 bases between them. CDR3 protein: CASSFYRAPGYPPLHF. The CDR3 DNA follows: TGTGCCAGCAGCTTTTACAGGGCCCCTGGGTATCCACCCCTCCACTTT.

At least ten counts were recorded for this clonotype. At one end, the junction sequence differs from germline, possibly due to a read error. The chain employs TRBV12-3 or TRBV12-4 and TRBJ1-2; tentative D call: TRBD1 (5 bases). The CDR3 contains 13 residues. CDR3 in DNA: TGTGCCAGCAGCTTAGCAGGGTTCTATGGCTACACCTTC. The encoded protein is CASSLAGFYGYTF.

This clonotype was counted only a few times. The chain is built from TRBV5-1 and TRBJ2-1; D remains unclear. V dropped 2 bases and J dropped 8 bases, with 8 bases sitting between them. Looked up from germline, CDR1 is SGHRS and CDR2 is YFSETQ. This CDR3 is 12 amino acids long. CDR3 region: CASSFTNYEQFF. Written as DNA, the CDR3 is TGCGCCAGCAGCTTCACAAACTATGAGCAGTTCTTC.

This sequence joins TRBV6-1 and TRBJ2-2, with 8 bases matching TRBD1. Germline values: CDR1 MNHNS, CDR2 SASEGT. V shed 0 bases, J shed 5 bases, and the junction held 2 bases outside the gene matches. The CDR3 runs 15 residues. The CDR3 reads CASSEAQGATGELFF. The CDR3 bases are TGTGCCAGCAGTGAAGCGCAGGGGGCTACCGGGGAGCTGTTTTTT.

This clonotype was recorded at least ten times. CDR3 in amino acids: CASSFRAGEGSYEQYF. The CDR3 nucleotides read TGTGCCAGCAGTTTTCGAGCGGGAGAAGGTTCCTACGAGCAGTACTTC. The chain links TRBV6-2 or TRBV6-3 to TRBJ2-7, with 8 bases identical to TRBD2. The junction had 9 bases not matched to a gene; V was cut back by 4 bases and J by 1 base. CDR3 length: 16 residues. Per germline, CDR1 MNHEY and CDR2 SVGEGT.

This clonotype was counted at least ten times. The genes are TRBV2 and TRBJ1-1, with D unresolved. Per the germline V gene, CDR1 is SNHLY and CDR2 is FYNNEI. The CDR3 sequence is 13 residues long. V dropped 7 bases and J dropped 0 bases, with 9 bases sitting between them. The CDR3 loop is CASTSLMNTEAFF. The DNA of the CDR3 is TGTGCCAGCACGTCGCTAATGAACACTGAAGCTTTCTTT.

V usage is TRBV6-1 and J usage is TRBJ1-1, with D uncertain. The ends were cut back, 2 bases at V and 4 bases at J, with 14 bases in the middle. The CDR3 extends over 15 amino acids. Germline V gene data show CDR1 as MNHNS and CDR2 as SASEGT. The CDR3 here is CASSEIQVRGTEAFF. The CDR3 DNA sequence: TGTGCCAGCAGTGAAATCCAGGTTAGAGGCACTGAAGCTTTCTTT.

In its sample, this clonotype was seen many times. This CDR3 is CASSYTGSGNTIYF. The CDR3 DNA sequence: TGTGCCAGCAGTTACACCGGCTCTGGAAACACCATATATTTT. The V gene is TRBV6-5, the J gene TRBJ1-3; D unclear. Germline V CDR1 and CDR2: MNHEY, SVGAGI. The CDR3 spans 14 residues. Trimming removed 2 bases from V and 0 bases from J, with 5 bases in between.

This clonotype occurred many times. V gene TRBV10-3 combines with J gene TRBJ2-5; no clear D gene. The CDR3 loop spans 12 amino acids. CDR1 is ENHRY, CDR2 SYGVKD, per germline. Trimming removed 6 bases from V and 1 base from J, with 6 bases in between. The CDR3 protein is CAISQVQETQYF. CDR3 sequence (DNA): TGTGCCATCAGCCAAGTCCAAGAGACCCAGTACTTC.

The J gene is TRBJ2-2, the V gene TRBV6-1; TRBD1 is a possible D gene (6 bases). Trimming shortened V by 6 bases and J by 1 base, and 18 bases separated the two germline ends. From germline, CDR1 is MNHNS and CDR2 SASEGT. The CDR3 consists of 17 residues. The CDR3 region has the DNA TGTGCCAGCAGCAAAGGGGTAGGACAGATGAACACCGGGGAGCTGTTTTTT. Translating gives CASSKGVGQMNTGELFF.

This clonotype has only a few counts. The CDR3 loop reads CASMVDSYNEQFF. The CDR3 DNA is TGTGCCAGCATGGTGGACTCCTACAATGAGCAGTTCTTC. V and J are TRBV2 and TRBJ2-1; D is unclear. The CDR3 spans 13 residues. CDR1 is SNHLY and CDR2 is FYNNEI in the germline V gene. V was clipped by 7 bases and J by 0 bases, with 7 bases between them.